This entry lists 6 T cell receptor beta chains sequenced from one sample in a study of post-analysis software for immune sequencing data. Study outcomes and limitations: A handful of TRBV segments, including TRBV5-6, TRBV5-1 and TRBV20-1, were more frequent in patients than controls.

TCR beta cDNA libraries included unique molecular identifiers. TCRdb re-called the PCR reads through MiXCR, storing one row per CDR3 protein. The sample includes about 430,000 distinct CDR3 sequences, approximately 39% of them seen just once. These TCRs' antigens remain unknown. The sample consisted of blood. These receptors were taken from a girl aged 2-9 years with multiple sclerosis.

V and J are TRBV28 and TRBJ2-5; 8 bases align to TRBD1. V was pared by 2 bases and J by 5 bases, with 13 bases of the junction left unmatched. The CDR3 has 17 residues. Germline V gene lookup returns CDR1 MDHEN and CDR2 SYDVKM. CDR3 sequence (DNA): TGTGCCAGCAGTTTAGTGAGGTTCAGGGGGCATGTCGAGACCCAGTACTTC. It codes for CASSLVRFRGHVETQYF. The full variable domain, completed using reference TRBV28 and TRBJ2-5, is DVKVTQSSRYLVKRTGEKVFLECVQDMDHENMFWYRQDPGLGLRLIYFSYDVKMKEKGDIPEGYSVSREKKERFSLILESASTNQTSMYLCASSLVRFRGHVETQYFGPGTRLLVL.

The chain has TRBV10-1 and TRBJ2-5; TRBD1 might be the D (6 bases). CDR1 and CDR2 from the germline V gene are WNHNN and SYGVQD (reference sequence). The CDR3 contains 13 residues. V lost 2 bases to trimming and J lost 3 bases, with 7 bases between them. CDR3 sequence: CASSENREETQYF. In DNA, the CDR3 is TGCGCCAGCAGTGAGAACAGGGAAGAGACCCAGTACTTC.

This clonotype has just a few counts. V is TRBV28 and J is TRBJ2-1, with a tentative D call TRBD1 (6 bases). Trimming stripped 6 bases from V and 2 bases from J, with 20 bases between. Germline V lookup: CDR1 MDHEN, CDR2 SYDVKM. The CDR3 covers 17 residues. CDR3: CASSRPQGSKPYNEQFF. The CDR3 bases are TGTGCCAGCAGCCGCCCCCAGGGGTCGAAGCCCTACAATGAGCAGTTCTTC.

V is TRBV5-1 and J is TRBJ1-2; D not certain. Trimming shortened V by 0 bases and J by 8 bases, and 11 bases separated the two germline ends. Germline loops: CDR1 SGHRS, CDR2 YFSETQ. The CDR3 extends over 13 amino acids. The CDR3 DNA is TGCGCCAGCAGCTTGGGGGGTCAACGCGGCTACACCTTC. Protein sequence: CASSLGGQRGYTF.

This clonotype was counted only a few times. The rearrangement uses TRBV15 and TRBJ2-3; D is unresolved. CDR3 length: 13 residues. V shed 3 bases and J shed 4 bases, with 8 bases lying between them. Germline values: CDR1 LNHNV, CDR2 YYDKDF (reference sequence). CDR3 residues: CATSRALPDTQYF. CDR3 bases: TGTGCCACCAGCAGGGCACTCCCAGATACGCAGTATTTT.

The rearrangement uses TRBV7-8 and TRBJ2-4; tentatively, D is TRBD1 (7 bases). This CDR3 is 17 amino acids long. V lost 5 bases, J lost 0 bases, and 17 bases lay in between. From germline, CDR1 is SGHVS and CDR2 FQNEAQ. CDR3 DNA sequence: TGTGCCAGCAGCGGCAGGGGGGACGCTATAGCCAAAAACATTCAGTACTTC. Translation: CASSGRGDAIAKNIQYF.